The 11 T cell receptor beta chains in this list originate from one sample, sequenced in a study of blood T cell repertoires in COVID-19. Sequenced by immunoSEQ multiplex PCR; TCRdb stores in-frame clones only, minus some. The profile shows around 280,000 clones, more than 75% of them singletons. The sequenced material came from peripheral blood. The source of these receptors is a woman aged 25 to 39 who had recovered from COVID-19.

The chain recombines TRBV27 with TRBJ2-3; 7 nucleotides line up with TRBD2. Germline values: CDR1 MNHEY, CDR2 SMNVEV (reference sequence). V trimming: 5 bases; J trimming: 13 bases; junction bases outside the gene matches: 21. The CDR3 extends over 16 amino acids. The CDR3 nucleotides read TGTGCCAGCAGTCCTGATCTAGGGACTAACCTCTCTATGGAGTATTTT. As protein: CASSPDLGTNLSMEYF.

The V gene is TRBV5-4, the J gene TRBJ2-5; 8 bases align to TRBD2. The junction had 9 bases not matched to a gene; V was cut back by 5 bases and J by 3 bases. Per germline, CDR1 SGHNT and CDR2 YYREEE (reference sequence). The CDR3 totals 15 residues. The CDR3 DNA reads as TGTGCCAGCAGGCGGTGGAGTAGCGGGGAAGAGACCCAGTACTTC. This gives the protein CASRRWSSGEETQYF.

The chain is built from TRBV5-4 and TRBJ2-1; 11 bases line up with TRBD1. This CDR3 region has 14 residues. The J segment lost 4 bases and the V segment lost 7 bases, leaving 4 bases of the junction unmatched. The germline CDR1 and CDR2 sequences are SGHNT and YYREEE (reference sequence). The CDR3 spells CASSDRGRYNEQFF. The CDR3 nucleotides read TGTGCCAGCTCGGACAGGGGGCGTTACAATGAGCAGTTCTTC.

The J gene is TRBJ2-7, the V gene TRBV13; perhaps TRBD2 as D (7 bases). The germline V gene has CDR1 PRHDT and CDR2 FYEKMQ (reference sequence). With 1 base removed from V and 4 bases from J, the gap between germline ends came to 8 bases. This CDR3 spans 13 amino acids. In nucleotides, the CDR3 is TGTGCCAGCAGCTTAGAGGGGGGGTACGAGCAGTACTTC. It yields the protein CASSLEGGYEQYF.

The chain is built from TRBV11-3 and TRBJ2-2; 10 bases match TRBD1. The CDR3 loop spans 16 amino acids. V shed 2 bases and J 5 bases; nucleotides not matched to a gene: 5. Per the germline V gene, CDR1 is SGHNT and CDR2 is YENEEA. CDR3 sequence reads: CASSLFGTGETGELFF. The CDR3 nucleotides read TGTGCCAGCAGCTTATTTGGGACAGGGGAGACCGGGGAGCTGTTTTTT.

The chain combines TRBV6-1 with TRBJ1-5, with 8 bases fitting TRBD1. The CDR3 totals 18 residues. Germline loops: CDR1 MNHNS, CDR2 SASEGT. The ends lost 2 bases at V and 2 bases at J; junction bases unmatched: 11. CDR3 in DNA: TGTGCCAGCAGTGAAAAATCCGGACAGGGAGGTGGCAATCAGCCCCAGCATTTT. As protein: CASSEKSGQGGGNQPQHF.

V and J are TRBV4-2 and TRBJ2-2; TRBD1 matches 7 bases. CDR1 and CDR2 from the germline V gene are LGHNA and YNFKEQ. This CDR3 has 15 residues. The J segment lost 6 bases and the V segment lost 1 base, leaving 5 bases of the junction unmatched. The CDR3 bases are TGTGCCAGCAGCCAAGGACAGGGTAATCCCGGGGAGCTGTTTTTT. This sequence encodes CASSQGQGNPGELFF.

This clone has a single count. The chain links TRBV11-2 to TRBJ1-1; 8 bases are a match to TRBD1. The CDR3 covers 15 residues. V was clipped by 5 bases and J by 0 bases; unmatched bases: 5. Looked up from germline, CDR1 is SGHAT and CDR2 is FQNNGV. The CDR3 nucleotides read TGTGCCAGCAGCGTAACAGGGGGGATGAACACTGAAGCTTTCTTT. It specifies CASSVTGGMNTEAFF.

The chain recombines TRBV4-3 with TRBJ2-3; 8 positions agree with TRBD2. The germline V gene encodes CDR1 LGHNA and CDR2 YSLEER. The CDR3 runs 14 residues. After removal of 4 bases from V and 6 bases from J, the junction contained 6 bases not matched to a gene. CDR3 residues: CASSPGTSSDTQYF. The CDR3 bases are TGCGCCAGCAGCCCAGGGACTAGTAGCGATACGCAGTATTTT.

The rearrangement uses TRBV27 and TRBJ2-7; 10 bases line up with TRBD2. V was clipped by 2 bases and J by 6 bases; unmatched bases: 7. This CDR3 region has 15 residues. The germline gives CDR1 MNHEY, CDR2 SMNVEV (reference sequence). The chain's CDR3 is CASSLLLAGVTEQYF. Here the CDR3 DNA reads TGTGCCAGCAGTTTACTCCTAGCGGGAGTCACCGAGCAGTACTTC.

This clone was seen only once. J is TRBJ2-2 and V is TRBV6-2 or TRBV6-3; perhaps TRBD1 as D (6 bases). Trimming removed 0 bases at V and 1 base at J, with 12 bases between. Germline V gene data show CDR1 as MNHEY and CDR2 as SVGEGT. This CDR3 has 17 residues. The CDR3 region has the DNA TGTGCCAGCAGTTACTCACTTGAACAGGGGAACACCGGGGAGCTGTTTTTT. This gives the protein CASSYSLEQGNTGELFF.